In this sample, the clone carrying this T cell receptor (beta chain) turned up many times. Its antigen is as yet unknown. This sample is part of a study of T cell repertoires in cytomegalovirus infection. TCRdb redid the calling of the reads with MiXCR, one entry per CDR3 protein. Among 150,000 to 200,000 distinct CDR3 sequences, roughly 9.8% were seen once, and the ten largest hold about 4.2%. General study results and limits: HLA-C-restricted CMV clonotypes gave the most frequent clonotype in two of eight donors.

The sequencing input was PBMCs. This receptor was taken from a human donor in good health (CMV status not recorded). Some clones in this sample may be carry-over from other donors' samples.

CDR3 coding DNA: TGTGCCAGCAGACCCGGACAGGGTCTCCCTTACGAGCAGTACTTC. Its protein is CASRPGQGLPYEQYF. The chain recombines TRBV28 with TRBJ2-7, with TRBD1 identical over 8 bases. Germline V gene lookup returns CDR1 MDHEN and CDR2 SYDVKM. V lost 6 bases, J lost 4 bases, and 11 bases stayed unmatched. This CDR3 is 15 amino acids long.